This T cell receptor beta chain originates from a study of T cell repertoires and HLA-DP antigens. Regarding the study as a whole: Previously undetected clones averaged about 37% and 47% against the two alleles respectively.

Sequenced by immunoSEQ multiplex PCR; TCRdb stores in-frame clones only, minus some. In the table there are about 110,000 clones, around 93% of which are singletons. This CDR3 has 15 residues. Germline CDR1 reads MNHNS; CDR2 reads SASEGT. V was trimmed by 6 bases and J by 0 bases, leaving 12 bases between them. Comment on this clone: Its antigen remains unknown.

The chain employs TRBV6-1 and TRBJ2-4; D not resolved. This TCR derives from a young woman in good health and CMV-seronegative. The sample was CD4+ T cells from PBMCs. The DNA for the CDR3 is TGTGCCAGCAGGGACGGACGAGTAGCCAAAAACATTCAGTACTTC. Protein: CASRDGRVAKNIQYF.